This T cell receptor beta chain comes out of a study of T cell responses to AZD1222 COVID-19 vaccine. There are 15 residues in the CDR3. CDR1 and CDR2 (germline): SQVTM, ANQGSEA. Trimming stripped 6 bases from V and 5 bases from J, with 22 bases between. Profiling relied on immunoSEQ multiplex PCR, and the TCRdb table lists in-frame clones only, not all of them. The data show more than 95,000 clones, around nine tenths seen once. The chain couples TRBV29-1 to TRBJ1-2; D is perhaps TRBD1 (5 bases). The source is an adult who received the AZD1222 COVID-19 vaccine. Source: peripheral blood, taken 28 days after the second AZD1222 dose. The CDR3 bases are TGCAGCGTGGGGGGGGAGGGATCATCAACTTATGGCTACACCTTC. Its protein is CSVGGEGSSTYGYTF. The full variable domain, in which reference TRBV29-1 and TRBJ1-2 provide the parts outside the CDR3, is SAVISQKPSRDICQRGTSLTIQCQVDSQVTMMFWYRQQPGQSLTLIATANQGSEATYESGFVIDKFPISRPNLTFSTLTVSNMSPEDSSIYLCSVGGEGSSTYGYTFGSGTRLTVV.